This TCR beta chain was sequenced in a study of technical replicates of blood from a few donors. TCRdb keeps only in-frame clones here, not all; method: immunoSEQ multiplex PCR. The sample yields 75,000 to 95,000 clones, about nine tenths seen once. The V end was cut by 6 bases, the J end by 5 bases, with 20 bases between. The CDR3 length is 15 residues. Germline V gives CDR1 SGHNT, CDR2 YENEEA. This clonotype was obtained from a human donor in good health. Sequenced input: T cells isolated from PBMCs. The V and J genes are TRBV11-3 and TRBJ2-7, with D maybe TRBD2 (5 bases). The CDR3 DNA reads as TGTGCCAGCAGTCGTAGACTATTCGGATTCCACGAGCAGTACTTC. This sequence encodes CASSRRLFGFHEQYF.